Below are 20 T cell receptor beta chains sequenced from a single sample in a study of blood T cell repertoires in COVID-19. Assay: immunoSEQ multiplex PCR; the TCRdb copy retains only in-frame clones and omits some. The table has tens of thousands of clones, roughly 90% seen once. Specimen: peripheral blood. Receptors were obtained from a man between 60 and 75 years old with COVID-19, enrolled during active disease.

The chain uses TRBV28 and TRBJ2-1, with 15 bases identical to TRBD2. CDR3 length: 17 residues. J gave up 2 bases and V 5 bases, and 4 bases lay outside the gene matches. In germline, CDR1 is MDHEN, CDR2 SYDVKM. Here the CDR3 reads CASSRTSGRAAYNEQFF. Here the CDR3 DNA reads TGTGCCAGCAGTCGGACTAGCGGGAGGGCGGCCTACAATGAGCAGTTCTTC.

This clone was seen just once. The CDR3 DNA reads as TGTGCCAGCTCACCTCTAGCGGGAGAGAGAGAGACCCAGTACTTC. Translation gives CASSPLAGERETQYF. V gene TRBV18 combines with J gene TRBJ2-5; 10 bases agree with TRBD2. The CDR3 loop spans 15 amino acids. CDR1 and CDR2 (germline): KGHSH, LQKENI. The J segment lost 4 bases and the V segment lost 3 bases, leaving 5 bases of the junction unmatched.

This chain uses TRBV5-1 with TRBJ2-2; TRBD1 might be the D (5 bases). The germline V and J ends were trimmed by 0 bases and 6 bases, with 12 bases remaining between them. CDR1 SGHRS and CDR2 YFSETQ come from the germline V gene. The CDR3 has 15 amino acids. CDR3 sequence: CASSLDRSEAGELFF. As DNA, the CDR3 is TGCGCCAGCAGCTTGGACAGGTCCGAAGCCGGGGAGCTGTTTTTT.

CDR3 region: CASKGQGYEKLFF. CDR3 DNA: TGTGCCAGCAAGGGACAGGGCTATGAAAAACTGTTTTTT. The chain uses TRBV19 and TRBJ1-4; 9 positions agree with TRBD1. This CDR3 comprises 13 residues. J gave up 6 bases and V 9 bases, and 5 bases lay outside the gene matches. Germline CDR1 and CDR2: LNHDA and SQIVND (reference sequence). The full variable domain, completed using reference TRBV19 and TRBJ1-4, is DGGITQSPKYLFRKEGQNVTLSCEQNLNHDAMYWYRQDPGQGLRLIYYSQIVNDFQKGDIAEGYSVSREKKESFPLTVTSAQKNPTAFYLCASKGQGYEKLFFGSGTQLSVL.

The V call is TRBV6-6, the J call TRBJ2-7, with D possibly being TRBD1 (6 bases). V dropped 4 bases and J dropped 6 bases, with 13 bases sitting between them. In germline, CDR1 is MNHNY, CDR2 SVGAGI (reference sequence). The CDR3 spans 13 residues. CDR3 DNA sequence: TGTGCCAGCAGTTTGAACAGGGAAGGCGAGCAGTACTTC. Residues: CASSLNREGEQYF.

This clone was counted a single time. This chain connects TRBV5-4 to TRBJ2-2; 9 nucleotides agree with TRBD1. Germline lookup yields CDR1 SGHNT and CDR2 YYREEE (reference sequence). After removal of 3 bases from V and 6 bases from J, the junction contained 9 bases not matched to a gene. The CDR3 consists of 16 residues. In nucleotides, the CDR3 is TGTGCCAGCAGCTCCCCTACAGGGGGCGAAGCCGGGGAGCTGTTTTTT. It specifies CASSSPTGGEAGELFF.

The CDR3 region has the DNA TGTGCCAGTAGTCGTCCAGGGGGCAGCAATCAGCCCCAGCATTTT. The encoded protein is CASSRPGGSNQPQHF. V and J are TRBV19 and TRBJ1-5; TRBD1 agrees at 8 bases. Germline V gene data show CDR1 as LNHDA and CDR2 as SQIVND (reference sequence). The CDR3 runs 15 residues. V shed 5 bases and J 1 base; nucleotides not matched to a gene: 4.

The chain employs TRBV5-5 and TRBJ2-2; TRBD2 agrees at 7 bases. V trimming: 5 bases; J trimming: 2 bases; junction bases outside the gene matches: 15. Germline CDR1 reads SGHKS; CDR2 reads YYEKEE (reference sequence). The length of the CDR3 is 18 residues. As DNA, the CDR3 is TGTGCCAGCAGACCGCGAGCTCCTAGCGGAAAAAACACCGGGGAGCTGTTTTTT. This translates into CASRPRAPSGKNTGELFF. The whole variable domain, filled in from reference TRBV5-5 and TRBJ2-2, reads DAGVTQSPTHLIKTRGQQVTLRCSPISGHKSVSWYQQVLGQGPQFIFQYYEKEERGRGNFPDRFSARQFPNYSSELNVNALLLGDSALYLCASRPRAPSGKNTGELFFGEGSRLTVL.

The V and J genes are TRBV6-5 and TRBJ2-7, with 11 bases lining up with TRBD1. This CDR3 contains 14 residues. Trimming removed 7 bases from V and 4 bases from J; junction bases left unmatched: 6. The V gene's germline CDR1 is MNHEY and CDR2 SVGAGI. Written as DNA, the CDR3 is TGTGCCAGCACCACAGGACAGGGGGCATACGAGCAGTACTTC. This encodes CASTTGQGAYEQYF.

The J gene is TRBJ2-1, the V gene TRBV11-3, with D possibly matching TRBD1 (7 bases). The V and J ends lost 1 base and 7 bases respectively, with 14 bases between them. Germline CDR1 SGHNT, CDR2 YENEEA. CDR3 length: 15 residues. The CDR3 region is CASSLGGTDGNEQFF. Written as DNA, the CDR3 is TGTGCCAGCAGCTTAGGCGGGACAGATGGTAATGAGCAGTTCTTC. The variable domain in full, completed from reference TRBV11-3 and TRBJ2-1, reads EAGVVQSPRYKIIEKKQPVAFWCNPISGHNTLYWYLQNLGQGPELLIRYENEEAVDDSQLPKDRFSAERLKGVDSTLKIQPAELGDSAVYLCASSLGGTDGNEQFFGPGTRLTVL.

This CDR3 is CASSLTGTYGYTF. CDR3 bases: TGTGCCAGCAGCCTGACAGGGACCTATGGCTACACCTTC. The J gene is TRBJ1-2, the V gene TRBV3-1 (or the pseudogene TRBV3-2), with TRBD1 identical over 7 bases. With V trimmed by 4 bases and J by 4 bases, 3 bases remained unmatched. CDR1 and CDR2 (germline): LGHDT, YNNKEL (reference sequence). The CDR3 extends over 13 amino acids.

This rearrangement joins TRBV19 to TRBJ1-5, with 8 bases matching TRBD1. Germline assignment: CDR1 LNHDA and CDR2 SQIVND (reference sequence). The junction had 6 bases not matched to a gene; V was cut back by 7 bases and J by 7 bases. The CDR3 runs to 13 residues. The CDR3 DNA reads as TGTGCCAGTAAGGGACAGGACTTCCAGCCCCAGCATTTT. Its translation: CASKGQDFQPQHF.

This clone occurred once. The V and J genes are TRBV10-3 and TRBJ1-1; TRBD1 agrees at 10 bases. CDR1 is ENHRY and CDR2 is SYGVKD in the germline V gene. The CDR3 spans 16 residues. The J segment lost 5 bases and the V segment lost 2 bases, leaving 8 bases of the junction unmatched. The CDR3 DNA reads TGTGCCATCAGTGAGCGGTCTGGGACAGGGGAGACTGAAGCTTTCTTT. It codes for CAISERSGTGETEAFF.

The DNA for the CDR3 is TGTGCCAGCAGCCAAGATTGGGGGAGGAAGGCCGGGGAGCTGTTTTTT. Translation gives CASSQDWGRKAGELFF. This sequence joins TRBV3-1 (or the pseudogene TRBV3-2) and TRBJ2-2; perhaps TRBD2 as D (6 bases). Deletions cut 0 bases from V and 6 bases from J, with 14 bases between. CDR1 and CDR2 from the germline V gene are LGHDT and YNNKEL (reference sequence). The CDR3 contains 16 residues.

V usage is TRBV30 and J usage is TRBJ1-1, with D uncertain. This CDR3 spans 11 amino acids. V lost 3 bases and J 10 bases, leaving 12 bases between the germline ends. Germline values: CDR1 GTSNPN, CDR2 SVGIG (reference sequence). The CDR3, as DNA: TGTGCCTGGAGCCGGAGGAGTGGAGCTTTCTTT. Protein sequence: CAWSRRSGAFF.

The V and J genes are TRBV27 and TRBJ2-3, with D possibly being TRBD2 (6 bases). CDR1 MNHEY and CDR2 SMNVEV come from the germline V gene (reference sequence). The CDR3 extends over 13 amino acids. Trimming removed 6 bases from V and 6 bases from J, with 13 bases in between. The CDR3 here is CASRGQGGDTQYF. CDR3 bases: TGTGCCAGCAGGGGGCAGGGAGGCGATACGCAGTATTTT.

This chain connects TRBV5-6 to TRBJ2-7; D is perhaps TRBD2 (6 bases). CDR3 length: 16 residues. The germline V gene encodes CDR1 SGHDT and CDR2 YYEEEE. Trimming cost V 0 bases and J 6 bases, with 19 bases left between them. In nucleotides, the CDR3 is TGTGCCAGCAGCTTGGATGTGGGGGAGGTTTCGATCGAGCAGTACTTC. Its protein product is CASSLDVGEVSIEQYF. The full variable domain, rest sourced from reference TRBV5-6 and TRBJ2-7, is DAGVTQSPTHLIKTRGQQVTLRCSPKSGHDTVSWYQQALGQGPQFIFQYYEEEERQRGNFPDRFSGHQFPNYSSELNVNALLLGDSALYLCASSLDVGEVSIEQYFGPGTRLTVT.

The V call is TRBV19, the J call TRBJ1-3; no firm D call. The V end lost 1 base, the J end lost 4 bases, and 11 bases lay between the germline ends. The CDR3 loop spans 15 amino acids. Germline V gene data show CDR1 as LNHDA and CDR2 as SQIVND (reference sequence). The CDR3 DNA sequence: TGTGCCAGTAGTATAGGCGGCAGTCGGGGAAACACCATATATTTT. The encoded protein is CASSIGGSRGNTIYF.

This chain uses TRBV2 with TRBJ1-4, with D possibly being TRBD1 (5 bases). Germline V gene lookup returns CDR1 SNHLY and CDR2 FYNNEI. Trimming pared 7 bases from V and 8 bases from J, leaving 11 bases between. This CDR3 contains 12 residues. The CDR3 region is CASIKGNEKLFF. The CDR3 DNA sequence: TGTGCCAGCATTAAGGGGAACGAAAAACTGTTTTTT.

The chain couples TRBV4-3 to TRBJ1-1, with no clear D. The CDR3 totals 15 residues. With 4 bases removed from V and 4 bases from J, the gap between germline ends came to 16 bases. Germline-derived CDR1 and CDR2 are LGHNA and YSLEER. CDR3: CASSLQVIGGTEAFF. The DNA of the CDR3 is TGCGCCAGCAGCCTTCAAGTTATTGGAGGCACTGAAGCTTTCTTT.